Sequencing of this T cell receptor beta chain was carried out in a study of post-analysis software for immune sequencing data. At the level of the study: Some patients lacked subtype; others had relapsing-remitting, secondary progressive or progressive-relapsing disease.

About this clonotype itself: Its cognate antigen is unknown.

Germline V gene lookup returns CDR1 SGHTA and CDR2 FQGNSA. This CDR3 contains 16 residues. Overall study results and limits: A handful of TRBV segments were significantly more frequent in patients than in controls. TRBV5-6, TRBV5-1 and TRBV20-1 were among these segments. Multiple sclerosis patients showed significantly lower normalized Chao1 diversity than controls did. F measure clustering grouped samples strongly by preparation batch.

TCR beta cDNA libraries had unique molecular identifiers. Researchers reported roughly 0.5 million cDNA molecules coming from approximately 0.91 to 9.4 million T cells. One entry per CDR3 protein results from TCRdb running MiXCR on the PCR reads. This table holds around 710,000 distinct CDR3 sequences, more than 45% found once. The chain employs TRBV7-2 and TRBJ2-4; tentative D call: TRBD2 (6 bases). The J call may be faulty, since TRBJ2-7 better matches the DNA end. This sequence originates from a girl between 5 and 17 years old with multiple sclerosis. The sequenced sample was blood. The CDR3 is CASSLPSETTNYEQYF. For the CDR3, the DNA is TGTGCCAGCAGCTTACCTAGCGAGACCACTAACTACGAGCAGTACTTC.